The 23 T cell receptor beta chains in this list originate from one sample, sequenced in a study of memory CD4+ T cells and cytomegalovirus serostatus. Clones were read by immunoSEQ multiplex PCR, and TCRdb kept only the in-frame ones, dropping some. The data hold 50,000 to 65,000 clones, with around 80% observed a single time. Single viable CD3+CD4+CD8-CD45RO+ cells were sorted as the memory CD4+ T cells. The sample taken for sequencing was memory CD4+ T cells from blood. All receptors come from an adult in good health and CMV-seropositive.

The V call is TRBV28, the J call TRBJ2-7; no reliable D call. V was cut by 7 bases and J by 2 bases, with 12 bases left in between. Germline V gene lookup returns CDR1 MDHEN and CDR2 SYDVKM. CDR3 size: 13 residues. CDR3 nucleotides: TGTGCCAGCACCCTCGGGCCAACCTACGAGCAGTACTTC. Translating it yields CASTLGPTYEQYF. The whole variable domain, remainder taken from reference TRBV28 and TRBJ2-7, is DVKVTQSSRYLVKRTGEKVFLECVQDMDHENMFWYRQDPGLGLRLIYFSYDVKMKEKGDIPEGYSVSREKKERFSLILESASTNQTSMYLCASTLGPTYEQYFGPGTRLTVT.

The genes are TRBV7-8 and TRBJ1-4; D possibly corresponds to TRBD1 (5 bases). V shed 2 bases and J shed 7 bases, with 14 bases lying between them. Germline CDR1 is SGHVS and CDR2 is FQNEAQ. The CDR3 covers 15 residues. The CDR3 region is CASSLQGGFGEKLFF. Here the CDR3 DNA reads TGTGCCAGCAGCTTACAGGGAGGCTTTGGTGAAAAACTGTTTTTT.

This clone has only one observation. The chain joins TRBV5-1 to TRBJ2-3; 8 bases are shared with TRBD2. The V and J ends lost 4 bases and 2 bases, in that order; junction bases with no gene match: 9. The CDR3 has 16 residues. CDR1 is SGHRS and CDR2 is YFSETQ in the germline V gene. The CDR3 bases are TGCGCCAGCAGCCTGTCATTAGCGGGATACACAGATACGCAGTATTTT. This sequence encodes CASSLSLAGYTDTQYF.

V usage is TRBV19 and J usage is TRBJ2-7; D remains ambiguous. The CDR3 has 15 amino acids. V was trimmed by 1 base and J by 3 bases, leaving 13 bases between them. CDR1 is LNHDA, CDR2 SQIVND, per germline (reference sequence). The CDR3 loop is CASSIGPDRDYEQYF. The CDR3 DNA sequence: TGTGCCAGTAGTATAGGTCCGGATCGTGACTACGAGCAGTACTTC.

The chain is built from TRBV14 and TRBJ1-4; D remains unclear. CDR3 length: 13 amino acids. Per the germline V gene, CDR1 is SGHDN and CDR2 is FVKESK. V was trimmed by 2 bases and J by 10 bases, leaving 11 bases between them. The CDR3 reads CASSQSQAGKLFF. CDR3 nucleotides: TGTGCCAGCAGCCAATCTCAGGCGGGAAAACTGTTTTTT.

The rearrangement links TRBV7-8 to TRBJ1-3, with D possibly TRBD1 on 5 matching bases. The CDR3 totals 17 residues. V was cut by 1 base and J by 2 bases, with 15 bases left in between. Germline-derived CDR1 and CDR2 are SGHVS and FQNEAQ. CDR3 nucleotides: TGTGCCAGCAGCTTAGGGGGCCCCGGCTGGGCTGGAAACACCATATATTTT. Its translation is CASSLGGPGWAGNTIYF.

The V and J genes are TRBV4-3 and TRBJ2-2, with D hard to call. The V and J ends lost 0 bases and 4 bases respectively, with 3 bases between them. There are 13 residues in the CDR3. Germline loops: CDR1 LGHNA, CDR2 YSLEER. CDR3 sequence (DNA): TGCGCCAGCAGCCAAGAGGTCACCGGGGAGCTGTTTTTT. It yields the protein CASSQEVTGELFF.

The chain has TRBV7-8 and TRBJ2-3; a possible D gene is TRBD2 (5 bases). CDR1 is SGHVS, CDR2 FQNEAQ, per germline. The V and J ends lost 7 bases and 2 bases respectively, with 13 bases between them. The CDR3 totals 14 residues. Here the CDR3 reads CASTKRRITDTQYF. The CDR3 DNA follows: TGTGCCAGCACCAAGCGGAGAATCACAGATACGCAGTATTTT.

The chain employs TRBV18 and TRBJ1-3, with no clear D. This CDR3 is 16 amino acids long. Trimming pared 3 bases from V and 4 bases from J, leaving 16 bases between. CDR1 and CDR2 (germline): KGHSH, LQKENI. CDR3 DNA sequence: TGTGCCAGCTCACCTAACGGTTTAGGGTCCGGAAACACCATATATTTT. This sequence encodes CASSPNGLGSGNTIYF.

The chain combines TRBV7-3 with TRBJ2-3; 8 bases match TRBD1. The J segment lost 0 bases and the V segment lost 5 bases, leaving 4 bases of the junction unmatched. This CDR3 contains 15 residues. Germline CDR1 and CDR2: SGHTA and FQGTGA. The DNA of the CDR3 is TGTGCCAGCAGCACTCGGACAGGGAGCACAGATACGCAGTATTTT. Translation gives CASSTRTGSTDTQYF.

In its sample, this clone was seen once. This chain joins TRBV6-5 and TRBJ2-7, with D tentatively TRBD2 (6 bases). V shed 6 bases and J shed 3 bases, with 12 bases lying between them. The CDR3 is 13 residues long. The germline V gene has CDR1 MNHEY and CDR2 SVGAGI. CDR3 loop: CASRGTSSYEQYF. The CDR3 DNA sequence: TGTGCCAGCAGGGGAACTAGCAGCTACGAGCAGTACTTC.

The CDR3 is CASSLGNSYNEQFF. CDR3 DNA: TGCGCCAGCAGCTTGGGGAACTCCTACAATGAGCAGTTCTTC. The chain is built from TRBV5-1 and TRBJ2-1; D not resolved. V shed 0 bases and J shed 0 bases, with 4 bases lying between them. Germline V gene sequence: CDR1 SGHRS, CDR2 YFSETQ. CDR3 size: 14 residues.

J is TRBJ2-1 and V is TRBV6-1, with 7 bases aligning to TRBD1. V dropped 7 bases and J dropped 6; count of bases not matched to a gene: 3. CDR3 size: 12 residues. The V gene's germline CDR1 is MNHNS and CDR2 SASEGT. The CDR3 nucleotides are TGTGCCAGCAAGAGGGGGCCCAATGAGCAGTTCTTC. This translates into CASKRGPNEQFF.

This chain's CDR3 is CASSPSRANQPQHF. The CDR3 nucleotides read TGTGCCAGCTCACCAAGCAGGGCCAATCAGCCCCAGCATTTT. V gene TRBV18 combines with J gene TRBJ1-5; tentatively, D is TRBD1 (5 bases). The CDR3 is made up of 14 amino acids. CDR1 and CDR2 from the germline V gene are KGHSH and LQKENI. The V gene lost 2 bases and the J gene lost 3 bases, with 8 bases spanning the gap.

The chain has TRBV27 and TRBJ2-5; 7 bases match TRBD2. After removal of 5 bases from V and 5 bases from J, the junction contained 14 bases not matched to a gene. Germline values: CDR1 MNHEY, CDR2 SMNVEV (reference sequence). The CDR3 runs to 16 residues. The CDR3 DNA reads TGTGCCAGCAGTCCGACAACCAGGGAGGGCGCGGAGACCCAGTACTTC. Encoded protein: CASSPTTREGAETQYF.

The gene calls are TRBV30 and TRBJ1-5; no definite D call. Trimming cost V 6 bases and J 0 bases, with 12 bases left between them. In germline, CDR1 is GTSNPN, CDR2 SVGIG (reference sequence). The CDR3 has 14 residues. The CDR3 nucleotides read TGTGCCTGCCAAACAGTAAATAGCAATCAGCCCCAGCATTTT. Translation: CACQTVNSNQPQHF.

V usage is TRBV6-4 and J usage is TRBJ2-2, with 8 bases aligning to TRBD2. This CDR3 is 14 amino acids long. Looked up from germline, CDR1 is MRHNA and CDR2 is SNTAGT. The trim removed 10 bases at V and 6 bases at J, leaving 10 bases unmatched. The CDR3 loop reads CATQEVGGAGELFF. The CDR3 DNA follows: TGTGCCACCCAGGAGGTCGGGGGGGCCGGGGAGCTGTTTTTT.

The chain uses TRBV5-8 and TRBJ1-1; tentatively, D is TRBD1 (6 bases). Germline CDR1 SGHTS, CDR2 YDEGEE. Trimming shortened V by 3 bases and J by 4 bases, and 13 bases separated the two germline ends. The CDR3 spans 14 residues. In nucleotides, the CDR3 is TGTGCCAGCAGCTCACTCACAGGGTTCACTGAAGCTTTCTTT. Translating gives CASSSLTGFTEAFF.

V gene TRBV6-1 combines with J gene TRBJ1-2; 9 bases are a match to TRBD1. The germline V gene encodes CDR1 MNHNS and CDR2 SASEGT. J was trimmed by 7 bases and V by 6 bases; bases with no gene match: 9. The CDR3 consists of 14 residues. The CDR3 region is CASRGQGGLFGYTF. The CDR3 coding sequence is TGTGCCAGCAGGGGACAGGGCGGACTTTTTGGCTACACCTTC.

The J gene is TRBJ1-4, the V gene TRBV2; D unresolved. Trimming removed 6 bases from V and 7 bases from J, with 21 bases in between. This CDR3 spans 16 amino acids. Germline V gene data show CDR1 as SNHLY and CDR2 as FYNNEI. CDR3 DNA: TGTGCCAGCAGGGGTAGCTTAGGACGCGATGGTGAAAAACTGTTTTTT. Its protein is CASRGSLGRDGEKLFF.

V gene TRBV7-9 combines with J gene TRBJ1-2; 9 bases align to TRBD1. The germline gives CDR1 SEHNR, CDR2 FQNEAQ (reference sequence). CDR3 length: 14 amino acids. V shed 4 bases and J 4 bases; nucleotides not matched to a gene: 4. CDR3 amino acids: CASSSTQGAYGYTF. The CDR3 DNA follows: TGTGCCAGCAGCTCAACACAGGGGGCCTATGGCTACACCTTC.

This clone was seen a single time. CDR3 bases: TGTGCCAGCTCACCAGGCCCGGGACTAGCGGGAGCTGGCTATGAGCAGTTCTTC. Translated: CASSPGPGLAGAGYEQFF. This rearrangement joins TRBV18 to TRBJ2-1; 14 positions agree with TRBD2. The CDR3 has 18 residues. From germline, CDR1 is KGHSH and CDR2 LQKENI. After removal of 2 bases from V and 8 bases from J, the junction contained 11 bases not matched to a gene.

The CDR3 loop is CASSQHGTVGKPLHF. DNA of the CDR3: TGCGCCAGCAGCCAACACGGGACAGTAGGAAAACCCCTCCACTTT. The V call is TRBV4-3, the J call TRBJ1-6, with TRBD1 matching 7 bases. Germline V gene sequence: CDR1 LGHNA, CDR2 YSLEER. The CDR3 sequence is 15 residues long. V dropped 2 bases and J dropped 12; count of bases not matched to a gene: 10.